This T cell receptor (beta chain) was sequenced in a study of CD8+ T cells in alopecia areata. On this clone: Its target is unknown.

Broader study findings: Clonality in lesional scalp, especially alopecia totalis/universalis, exceeded that of normal scalp.

The J segment lost 3 bases and the V segment lost 0 bases, leaving 7 bases of the junction unmatched. The CDR3 is 15 residues long. Germline loops: CDR1 GTSNPN, CDR2 SVGIG (reference sequence). Isolated RNA was reverse transcribed into cDNA used as the sequencing template. Using immunoSEQ multiplex PCR, the repertoire was profiled, and TCRdb retains in-frame clones only, with some absent. Seen here are about 110,000 clones, almost 60% observed once, and the top ten hold roughly 19%. The chain uses TRBV30 and TRBJ1-2, with 7 positions matching TRBD1. The origin of this receptor is a human donor in good health. The specimen was CD8+ T cells sorted from blood. CDR3 DNA sequence: TGTGCCTGGAGTGTAGGCTTGGGACAGCACTATGGCTACACCTTC. The encoded protein is CAWSVGLGQHYGYTF. Full variable domain (remainder filled in from reference TRBV30 and TRBJ1-2): SQTIHQWPATLVQPVGSPLSLECTVEGTSNPNLYWYRQAAGRGLQLLFYSVGIGQISSEVPQNLSASRPQDRQFILSSKKLLLSDSGFYLCAWSVGLGQHYGYTFGSGTRLTVV.